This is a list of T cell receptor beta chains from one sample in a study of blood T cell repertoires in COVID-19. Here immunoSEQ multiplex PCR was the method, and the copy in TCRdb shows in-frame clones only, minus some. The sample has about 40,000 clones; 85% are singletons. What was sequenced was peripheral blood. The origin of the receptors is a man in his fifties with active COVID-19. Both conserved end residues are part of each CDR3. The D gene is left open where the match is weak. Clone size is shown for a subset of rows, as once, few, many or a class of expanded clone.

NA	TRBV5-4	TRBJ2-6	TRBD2	TGTGCCAGCAGCTTTGGCGGGGGGATCGGGGCCAACGTCCTGACTTTC	CASSFGGGIGANVLTF
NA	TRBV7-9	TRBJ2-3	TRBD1	TGTGCCAGCAGCTTAAAGGGGACAGGGCTCACAGATACGCAGTATTTT	CASSLKGTGLTDTQYF
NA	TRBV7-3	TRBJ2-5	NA	TGTGCCAGCAGCCCCGGGGGCGGGGGAGCCCAAGAGACCCAGTACTTC	CASSPGGGGAQETQYF
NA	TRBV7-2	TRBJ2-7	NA	TGTGCCAGCAGCTTTCTGACAGGCTCCTACGAGCAGTACTTC	CASSFLTGSYEQYF
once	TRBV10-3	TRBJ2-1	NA	TGTGCCATCAGTGAGTCTGGGACTTTCTACAATGAGCAGTTCTTC	CAISESGTFYNEQFF
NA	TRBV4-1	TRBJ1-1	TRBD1	TGCGCCAGCAGCCTAACAGGGGGACTGGCTTTCTTT	CASSLTGGLAFF
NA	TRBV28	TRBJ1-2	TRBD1	TGTGCCAGCAGTCCCGAGACAGGGGGTCCCCGCTTAGGCTACACCTTC	CASSPETGGPRLGYTF
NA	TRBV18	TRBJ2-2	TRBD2	TGTGCCAGCTCACTGGGGACTAGCGGGGATACGAACACCGGGGAGCTGTTTTTT	CASSLGTSGDTNTGELFF
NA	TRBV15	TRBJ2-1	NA	TGTGCCACCAGCAGAGAGTCAGGGCAGTTCTTC	CATSRESGQFF
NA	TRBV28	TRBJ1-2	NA	TGTGCCAGCAGTTTGGAGGGACCGTATGGCTACACCTTC	CASSLEGPYGYTF
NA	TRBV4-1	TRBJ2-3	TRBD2	TGCGCCAGCCGACCGGGGGGGAGTTCAGATACGCAGTATTTT	CASRPGGSSDTQYF
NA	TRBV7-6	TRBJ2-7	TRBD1	TGTGCCAGCAGCTTAGTGGCAGGGGGAAGCTCCTACGAGCAGTACTTC	CASSLVAGGSSYEQYF
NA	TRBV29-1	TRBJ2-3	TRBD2	TGCAGCGTTGAACTTCTCGAGCGGGAGTACACAGATACGCAGTATTTT	CSVELLEREYTDTQYF
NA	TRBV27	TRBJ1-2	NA	TGTGCCAGCAGTTCGATAGAGGGCTATGGCTACACCTTC	CASSSIEGYGYTF
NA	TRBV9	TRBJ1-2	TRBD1	TGTGCCAGCAGCGCACAGGGGCTCTATGGCTACACCTTC	CASSAQGLYGYTF
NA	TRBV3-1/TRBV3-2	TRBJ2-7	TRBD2	TGTGCCAGCAGCCAAGATCCTAGCGGGAATGCCTACGAGCAGTACTTC	CASSQDPSGNAYEQYF
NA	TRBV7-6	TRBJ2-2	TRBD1	TGTGCCAGCAGCCAGTTCCACCAGGGGGCCGACACCGGGGAGCTGTTTTTT	CASSQFHQGADTGELFF
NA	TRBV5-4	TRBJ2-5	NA	TGTGCCAGCAGCTTGGCGACGGGGCAAGAGACCCAGTACTTC	CASSLATGQETQYF
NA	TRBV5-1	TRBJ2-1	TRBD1	TGCGCCAGCAGCTTTTTAACAGGGGGTGAGCAGTTCTTC	CASSFLTGGEQFF
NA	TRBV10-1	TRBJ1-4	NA	TGCGCCAGCAGTGAGTCGGGGGGGCTAAATGAAAAACTGTTTTTT	CASSESGGLNEKLFF
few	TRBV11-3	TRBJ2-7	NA	TGTGCCAGCAGCTTAGATCCAGGAACCTACGAGCAGTACTTC	CASSLDPGTYEQYF
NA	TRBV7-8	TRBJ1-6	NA	TGTGCCAGCAGCCCTTACAGGGTAGTGGGGAATTTATCGCCCCTCCACTTT	CASSPYRVVGNLSPLHF
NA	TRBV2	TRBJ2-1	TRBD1	TGTGCCAGCAGCCCAGACAGGGGAGTTGTTCATGAGCAGTTCTTC	CASSPDRGVVHEQFF
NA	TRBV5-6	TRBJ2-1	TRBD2	TGTGCCAGCAGCTTGGCCCTTAGGACTAGCGGAAACAATGAGCAGTTCTTC	CASSLALRTSGNNEQFF
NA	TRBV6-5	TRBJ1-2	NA	TGTGCCATACAGGGAGCTATCTATGGCTACACCTTC	CAIQGAIYGYTF
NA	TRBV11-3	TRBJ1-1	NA	TGTGCCAGCAGCTTAGAACCATACAGGGCTACTGAAGCTTTCTTT	CASSLEPYRATEAFF
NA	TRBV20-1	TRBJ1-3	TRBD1	TGCAGTGCTAGTACAGGGGCTGGAAACACCATATATTTT	CSASTGAGNTIYF
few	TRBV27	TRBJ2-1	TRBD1	TGTGCCAGCAGGAAAGAGGGACAGGGACCTTATGAGCAGTTCTTC	CASRKEGQGPYEQFF
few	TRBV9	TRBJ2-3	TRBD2	TGTGCCAGCAGCCCCCGGGGGGGGTTTGATACGCAGTATTTT	CASSPRGGFDTQYF
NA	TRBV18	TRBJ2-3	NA	TGTGCCAGCTCACCAGCAGGGGAAGAAGATACGCAGTATTTT	CASSPAGEEDTQYF
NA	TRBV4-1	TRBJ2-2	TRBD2	TGCGCCAGCAGCCACACTGGACTAGCGGGGGCCGGGGAGCTGTTTTTT	CASSHTGLAGAGELFF
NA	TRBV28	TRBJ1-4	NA	TGTGCCAGCAGCCCGGACGGGAGTTTCGAGAATGAAAAACTGTTTTTT	CASSPDGSFENEKLFF
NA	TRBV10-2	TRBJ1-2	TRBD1	TGCGCCAGCAGGTCCGGGACAGACTATGGCTACACCTTC	CASRSGTDYGYTF